The 6 T cell receptor beta chains below all came from one sample that was sequenced in a study of blood T cell repertoires in COVID-19. Profiled with immunoSEQ multiplex PCR; TCRdb holds only in-frame clones, not every one. The sample lists roughly 140,000 clones, about 88% occurring once. The sequenced sample consisted of peripheral blood. The receptor source for this set is a woman aged 55-70 years with COVID-19, enrolled during active disease.

The V and J genes are TRBV4-1 and TRBJ2-4; TRBD2 matches at 8 bases. The CDR3 length is 18 residues. Losses at the gene ends were 0 bases for V and 3 bases for J; bases not matched to a gene: 10. Germline lookup yields CDR1 MGHRA and CDR2 YSYEKL. DNA for the CDR3: TGCGCCAGCAGCCAAGAAGTCGGGCGGGAGGAGGTCAAAAACATTCAGTACTTC. Translated, it gives CASSQEVGREEVKNIQYF.

The chain uses TRBV7-9 and TRBJ1-6, with TRBD1 as a possible D gene (6 bases). CDR3 length equals 14 residues. Trimming removed 6 bases from V and 7 bases from J, with 13 bases in between. Germline V gives CDR1 SEHNR, CDR2 FQNEAQ (reference sequence). The DNA for the CDR3 is TGTGCCAGCAGTGGACAGTTCGGCAATTCACCCCTCCACTTT. It specifies CASSGQFGNSPLHF.

The genes are TRBV5-8 and TRBJ1-5; D is uncertain. V was shortened by 2 bases and J by 2 bases, with 14 bases between the two germline ends. The CDR3 loop spans 16 amino acids. Germline V gene sequence: CDR1 SGHTS, CDR2 YDEGEE. CDR3 DNA sequence: TGTGCCAGCAGCTTCGCCGGGAGCCGGGGCAATCAGCCCCAGCATTTT. This translates into CASSFAGSRGNQPQHF.

The chain links TRBV7-9 to TRBJ2-1; D perhaps matches TRBD2 (6 bases). This CDR3 has 16 amino acids. Per germline, CDR1 SEHNR and CDR2 FQNEAQ (reference sequence). V lost 5 bases, J lost 1 base, and 15 bases lay in between. The CDR3 sequence is CASSTTSMGSYNEQFF. Here the CDR3 DNA reads TGTGCCAGCAGCACAACTAGCATGGGGTCCTACAATGAGCAGTTCTTC.

The J gene is TRBJ1-2, the V gene TRBV5-5; D is uncertain. CDR3 size: 15 residues. The ends were cut back, 0 bases at V and 4 bases at J, with 13 bases in the middle. Germline V gives CDR1 SGHKS, CDR2 YYEKEE (reference sequence). CDR3 sequence: CASSLASESGYGYTF. The CDR3 bases are TGTGCCAGCAGCTTGGCCTCGGAGAGTGGCTATGGCTACACCTTC.

The chain couples TRBV7-3 to TRBJ2-1, with 7 bases identical to TRBD2. The CDR3 is made up of 14 amino acids. In germline, CDR1 is SGHTA, CDR2 FQGTGA. Trimming took 0 bases from V and 9 from J; bases not matched to a gene: 5. The CDR3 loop reads CASSLTAGVTEQFF. DNA for the CDR3: TGTGCCAGCAGCTTAACGGCGGGAGTGACTGAGCAGTTCTTC.